The 4 T cell receptor beta chains reported below all come from one sample, sequenced in a study of cytomegalovirus exposure and HLA in healthy donors (dated by TCRdb to about 2017). Library preparation was by the immunoSEQ multiplex PCR assay. The multiplex PCR relied on a mix of 60 forward primers for TCR Vbeta segments and 13 reverse primers for TCR Jbeta segments. TCRdb took over this immuneACCESS table, retaining in-frame rearrangements with V and J assigned. Such tables are incomplete; in checked studies, under half of the missing clones stem from an unresolved V gene, and the remainder is unexplained. Within this sample are about 65,000 clones, with about 72% of them counted one time only. The ten largest make up about 3% of the sample. Input material: PBMCs. Receptors originate from a girl between 10 and 17 years old in good health and CMV-seropositive.

This clone has a handful of counts. The chain has TRBV28 and TRBJ2-4; maybe TRBD2 (5 bases). Per the germline V gene, CDR1 is MDHEN and CDR2 is SYDVKM. This CDR3 has 14 residues. V shed 8 bases and J shed 2 bases, with 13 bases lying between them. The CDR3 here is CASASWETKNIQYF. CDR3 sequence (DNA): TGTGCCAGCGCTTCGTGGGAGACCAAAAACATTCAGTACTTC.

The chain uses TRBV13 and TRBJ2-7; D gene uncertain. The germline gives CDR1 PRHDT, CDR2 FYEKMQ (reference sequence). The CDR3 spans 14 residues. Trimming stripped 5 bases from V and 1 base from J, with 12 bases between. CDR3 region: CASSANRVSYEQYF. The CDR3 DNA reads TGTGCCAGCAGCGCGAACCGGGTTTCCTACGAGCAGTACTTC.

The chain uses TRBV5-5 and TRBJ2-1; no clear D. Germline CDR1 reads SGHKS; CDR2 reads YYEKEE (reference sequence). The V end lost 8 bases, the J end lost 0 bases, and 3 bases lay between the germline ends. CDR3 length equals 11 residues. The CDR3 sequence: CARASYNEQFF. In nucleotides, the CDR3 is TGTGCCAGGGCCTCCTACAATGAGCAGTTCTTC.

The rearrangement uses TRBV9 and TRBJ2-3; D remains unclear. CDR3 length: 16 residues. Trimming cost V 0 bases and J 4 bases, with 15 bases left between them. The germline V gene has CDR1 SGDLS and CDR2 YYNGEE. The DNA for the CDR3 is TGTGCCAGCAGCGTAGAAGCCCACCTCATGGCAGATACGCAGTATTTT. It translates to CASSVEAHLMADTQYF.